In this sample, the clone carrying this TCR beta chain turned up many times. The CDR3 covers 15 residues. V lost 5 bases and J lost 1, with 17 bases in between. The germline CDR1 and CDR2 sequences are DFQATT and SNEGSKA (reference sequence). TCRdb re-called the RACE reads with MiXCR, one entry per CDR3 protein. The sample includes around 100,000 distinct CDR3 sequences, approximately 11% of them seen just once. The data derive from a study of human T cells and chemical hapten exposure. Time point meaning: pre-sensitization, week 0. Specified treatment: therapeutic diphenylcyclopropenone sensitization with weekly scalp DPC.

The TCR was taken from a woman aged 55 to 70 with alopecia areata. Some clones in this sample may be carry-over from other donors' samples. The rearrangement joins TRBV20-1 to TRBJ2-5; D gene ambiguous. The sequencing used whole blood, collected in connection with sensitization to the hapten diphenylcyclopropenone (DPC). The CDR3 loop reads CSASRPRPTQETQYF. CDR3 sequence (DNA): TGCAGTGCTTCTCGGCCCAGGCCCACCCAAGAGACCCAGTACTTC.